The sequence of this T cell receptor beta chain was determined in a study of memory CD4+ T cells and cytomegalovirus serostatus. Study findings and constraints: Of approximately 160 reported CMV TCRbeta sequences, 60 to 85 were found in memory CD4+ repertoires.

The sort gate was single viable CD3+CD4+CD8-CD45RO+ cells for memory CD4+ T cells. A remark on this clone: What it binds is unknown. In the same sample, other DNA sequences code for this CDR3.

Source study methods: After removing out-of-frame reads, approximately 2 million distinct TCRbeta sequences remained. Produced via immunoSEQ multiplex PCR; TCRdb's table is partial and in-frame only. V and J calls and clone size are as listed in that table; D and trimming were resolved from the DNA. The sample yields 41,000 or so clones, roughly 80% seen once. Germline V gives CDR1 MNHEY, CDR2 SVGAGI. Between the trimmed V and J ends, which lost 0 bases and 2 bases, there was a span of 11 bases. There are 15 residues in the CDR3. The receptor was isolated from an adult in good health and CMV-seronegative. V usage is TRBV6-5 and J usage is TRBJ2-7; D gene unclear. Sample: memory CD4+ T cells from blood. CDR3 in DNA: TGTGCCAGCAGTTACTCGTACAGCCTAACCTACGAGCAGTACTTC. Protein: CASSYSYSLTYEQYF.